This T cell receptor beta chain comes out of a study of brain T cells in children with intractable seizures. Study-level findings and limits: Pre-surgery blood may have been undersampled, hiding some clones.

The sequenced cases were selected for having the highest brain T cell transcript signatures. Patients received at least one anti-epileptic drug before surgery. Data came from immunoSEQ multiplex PCR; TCRdb stores just in-frame clones and leaves some out. The sample yields fewer than 25,000 clones, 90% to 95% seen once. As to this clone: Antigen: not known.

Specimen: peripheral blood, collected at surgery. This clonotype originated in a boy aged 10-17 years with focal cortical dysplasia and intractable seizures.

The CDR3 sequence is CASSIEAGGVNEQYF. The CDR3 DNA reads as TGTGCCAGTAGTATAGAGGCAGGGGGAGTTAACGAGCAGTACTTC. The chain has TRBV19 and TRBJ2-7; 7 bases match TRBD1. Germline-derived CDR1 and CDR2 are LNHDA and SQIVND (reference sequence). Trimming removed 0 bases from V and 5 bases from J; junction bases left unmatched: 7. The CDR3 is made up of 15 amino acids.